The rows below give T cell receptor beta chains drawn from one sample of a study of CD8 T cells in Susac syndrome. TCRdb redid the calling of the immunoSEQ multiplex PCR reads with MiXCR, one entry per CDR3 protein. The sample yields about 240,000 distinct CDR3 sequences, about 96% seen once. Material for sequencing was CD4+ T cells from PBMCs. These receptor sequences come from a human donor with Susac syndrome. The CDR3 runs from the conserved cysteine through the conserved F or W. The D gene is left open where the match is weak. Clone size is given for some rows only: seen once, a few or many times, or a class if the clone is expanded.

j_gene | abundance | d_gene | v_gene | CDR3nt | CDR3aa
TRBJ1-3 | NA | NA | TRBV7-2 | TGTGCCAGCGGCTACTCTGGAAACACCATATATTTT | CASGYSGNTIYF
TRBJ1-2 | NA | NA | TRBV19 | TGTGCCAGTAGTACCCCTCCGGGGGCCTACACCTTC | CASSTPPGAYTF
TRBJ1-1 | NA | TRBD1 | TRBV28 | TGTGCCAGCAGACGGGACAGGGGCACTGAAGCTTTCTTT | CASRRDRGTEAFF
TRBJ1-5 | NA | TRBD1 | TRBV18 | TGTGCCAGCTCACCATACAGGGGGCTTCAGCCCCAGCATTTT | CASSPYRGLQPQHF
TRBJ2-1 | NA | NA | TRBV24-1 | TGTGCCACCAGTGCCGGTTACAATGAGCAGTTCTTC | CATSAGYNEQFF
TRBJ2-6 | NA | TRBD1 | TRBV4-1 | TGCGCCAGCAGGGGGACAGGAGGCTCTGGGGCCAACGTCCTGACTTTC | CASRGTGGSGANVLTF
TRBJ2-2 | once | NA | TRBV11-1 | TGTGCCAGCAGCTTAGCGGCCGGCGGGGAGCTGTTTTTT | CASSLAAGGELFF
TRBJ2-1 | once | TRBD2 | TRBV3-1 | TGTGCCAGCAGCCAAGTCTCCTCGACTAGCGGGGCCCACAATGAGCAGTTCTTC | CASSQVSSTSGAHNEQFF
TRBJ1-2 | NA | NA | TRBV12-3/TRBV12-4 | TGTGCCAGCAGTTTTGGGTCGGACGATGGCTACACCTTC | CASSFGSDDGYTF
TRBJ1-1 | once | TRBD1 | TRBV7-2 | TGTGCCAGCAGTCCCAGGGGGAGACCTGAAGCTTTCTTT | CASSPRGRPEAFF
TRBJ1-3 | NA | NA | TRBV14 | TGTGCCAGCAGCCCAATTGGACAGAACAGAAACACCATATATTTT | CASSPIGQNRNTIYF
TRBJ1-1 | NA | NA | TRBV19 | TGTGCCAGTAGTAGTGGCAGGATTAACACTGAAGCTTTCTTT | CASSSGRINTEAFF
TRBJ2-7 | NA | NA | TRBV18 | TGTGCCAGCTCGCAATTCGGGACTGGGGCCTCCTACGAGCAGTACTTC | CASSQFGTGASYEQYF
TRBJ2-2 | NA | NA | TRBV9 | TGTGCCAGCAGCGTAGGGGGTGACACCGGGGAGCTGTTTTTT | CASSVGGDTGELFF
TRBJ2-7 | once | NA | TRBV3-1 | TGTGCCAGCAGCCAAGTTAGTTCCAGGAACGAGCAGTACTTC | CASSQVSSRNEQYF
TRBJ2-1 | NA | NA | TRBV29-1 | TGCAGCGGAACGGGGTACAATGAGCAGTTCTTC | CSGTGYNEQFF
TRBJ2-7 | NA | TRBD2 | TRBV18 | TGTGCCAGCTCACACCAGCGGGAGTATTGGTCCGAGCAGTACTTC | CASSHQREYWSEQYF
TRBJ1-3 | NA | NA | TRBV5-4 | TGTGCCAGCAGCTTCGGGGGTACTGGAAACACCATATATTTT | CASSFGGTGNTIYF
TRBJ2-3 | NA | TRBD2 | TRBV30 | TGTGCCTGGAGCCGAAGGGAGGGCGATACGCAGTATTTT | CAWSRREGDTQYF
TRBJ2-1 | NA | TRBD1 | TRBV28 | TGTGCCAGCAGGCCTCCTCGACAGGGGGCTAGGAATGAGCAGTTCTTC | CASRPPRQGARNEQFF
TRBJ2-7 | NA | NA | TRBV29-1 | TGCAGCGTTGGTGGGTGGAGGCCCTACGAGCAGTACTTC | CSVGGWRPYEQYF
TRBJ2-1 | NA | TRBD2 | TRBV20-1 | TGCAGTGCTAGATCCATAGCGGGAGTGTTCTACAATGAGCAGTTCTTC | CSARSIAGVFYNEQFF
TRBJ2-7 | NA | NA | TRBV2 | TGTGCCAGCAGTGAAGATCCGGGAGAGCAGTACTTC | CASSEDPGEQYF
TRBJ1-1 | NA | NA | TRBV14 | TGTGCCAGCAGCCTACCGGGACGGTTTGAAGCTTTCTTT | CASSLPGRFEAFF
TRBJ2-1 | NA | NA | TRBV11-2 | TGTGCCAGCAGCTTAGGACAGGTCGGTAGACAGTTCTTC | CASSLGQVGRQFF
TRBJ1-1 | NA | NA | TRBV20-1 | TGCAAAGCCTGGGGAAACACTGAAGCTTTCTTT | CKAWGNTEAFF
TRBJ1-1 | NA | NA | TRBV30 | TGTGCCTGGACGACTATTTGGAACACTGAAGCTTTCTTT | CAWTTIWNTEAFF
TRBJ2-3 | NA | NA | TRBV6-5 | TGTGCCAGCAGTTACTCCCCTCAGCGGAGCGGCACAGATACGCAGTATTTT | CASSYSPQRSGTDTQYF
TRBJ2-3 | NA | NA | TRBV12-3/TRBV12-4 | TGTGCCAGCAGTTTCGCTAGCGACCGCACAGATACGCAGTATTTT | CASSFASDRTDTQYF
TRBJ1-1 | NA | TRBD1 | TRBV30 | TGTGCCCGAAACAGGGGCACTGAAGCTTTCTTT | CARNRGTEAFF
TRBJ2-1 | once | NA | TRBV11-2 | TGTGCCAGCAGCTCCCGTGGGCGACTTTTGTACAATGAGCAGTTCTTC | CASSSRGRLLYNEQFF
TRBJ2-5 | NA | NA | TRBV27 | TGTGCCAGCAGCCGGAGGCTTCAAGAGACCCAGTACTTC | CASSRRLQETQYF
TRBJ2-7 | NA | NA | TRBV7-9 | TGTGCCAGCAGCTTAGAGCGATGGGGCGCAATAAACGAGCAGTACTTC | CASSLERWGAINEQYF
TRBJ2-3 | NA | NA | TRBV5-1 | TGCGCCAGCTACAGGGACACAGGCACAGATACGCAGTATTTT | CASYRDTGTDTQYF
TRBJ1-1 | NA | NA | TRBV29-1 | TGCAGCGTCTCAGGAGAGCCTTTCTTT | CSVSGEPFF
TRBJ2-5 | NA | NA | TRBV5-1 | TGCGCCAGCAGCTTGAGGGTCGGGCAAGAGACCCAGTACTTC | CASSLRVGQETQYF
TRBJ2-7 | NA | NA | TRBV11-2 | TGTGCCAGCAGCTTTAATCGGGACCCTCACGAGCAGTACTTC | CASSFNRDPHEQYF
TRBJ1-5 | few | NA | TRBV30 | TGTGCCTGGAGTGGGCAGAGCAATCAGCCCCAGCATTTT | CAWSGQSNQPQHF
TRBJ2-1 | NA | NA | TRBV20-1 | TGCAGTGCTCATAGTCCCTTCCCGGGAACATTCAATGAGCAGTTCTTC | CSAHSPFPGTFNEQFF
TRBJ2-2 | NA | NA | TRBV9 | TGTGCCAGCAGCGTAGCACTGAACACCGGGGAGCTGTTTTTT | CASSVALNTGELFF
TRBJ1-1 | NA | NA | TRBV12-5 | TGTGCTAGTGGTTTGGTAAGTGAAGCTTTCTTT | CASGLVSEAFF
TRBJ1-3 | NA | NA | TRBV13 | TGTGCCAGCAGAAACTGGAACCGTAATAGGGTCTCTGGAAACACCATATATTTT | CASRNWNRNRVSGNTIYF
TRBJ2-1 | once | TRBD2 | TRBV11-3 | TGTGCCAGCAGCTTAGGCGGGAGGCAGTCCAATGAGCAGTTCTTC | CASSLGGRQSNEQFF
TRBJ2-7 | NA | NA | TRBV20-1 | TGCAGTGCTCCCCCCTTCGGGACATCCGGAACCTACGAGCAGTACTTC | CSAPPFGTSGTYEQYF
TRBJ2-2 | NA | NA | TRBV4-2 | TGTGCCAGCAGCCAAGATTTGGGGGGAGGAGCGAACACCGGGGAGCTGTTTTTT | CASSQDLGGGANTGELFF
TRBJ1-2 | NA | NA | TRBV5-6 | TGTGCCAGCAGCTTGGATCTTATTCCGGGTGGGGGCCTCCGCTATGGCTACACCTTC | CASSLDLIPGGGLRYGYTF
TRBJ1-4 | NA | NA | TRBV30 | TGTGCCTGGAGTGTCGGGCCCAGGAGGGGTAATGAAAAACTGTTTTTT | CAWSVGPRRGNEKLFF
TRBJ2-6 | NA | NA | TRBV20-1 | TGCAGTGCTAGGGTGCTCTCTGGGGCCAACGTCCTGACTTTC | CSARVLSGANVLTF
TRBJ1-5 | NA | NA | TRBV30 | TGTGCCTGGAGTAGAGACACATACAATCAGCCCCAGCATTTT | CAWSRDTYNQPQHF